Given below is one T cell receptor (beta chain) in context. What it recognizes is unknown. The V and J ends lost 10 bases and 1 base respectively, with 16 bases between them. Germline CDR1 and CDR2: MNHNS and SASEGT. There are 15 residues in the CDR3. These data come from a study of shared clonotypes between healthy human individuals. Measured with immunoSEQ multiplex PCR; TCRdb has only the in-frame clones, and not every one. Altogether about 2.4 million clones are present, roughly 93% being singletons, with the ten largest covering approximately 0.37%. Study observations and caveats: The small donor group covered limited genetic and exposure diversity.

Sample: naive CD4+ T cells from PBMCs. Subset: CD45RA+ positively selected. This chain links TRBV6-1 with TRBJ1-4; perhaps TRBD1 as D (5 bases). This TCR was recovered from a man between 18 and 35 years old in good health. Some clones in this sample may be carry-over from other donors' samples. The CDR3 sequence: CATRLMGGTNEKLFF. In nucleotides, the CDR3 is TGTGCCACCAGGTTGATGGGGGGAACTAATGAAAAACTGTTTTTT.